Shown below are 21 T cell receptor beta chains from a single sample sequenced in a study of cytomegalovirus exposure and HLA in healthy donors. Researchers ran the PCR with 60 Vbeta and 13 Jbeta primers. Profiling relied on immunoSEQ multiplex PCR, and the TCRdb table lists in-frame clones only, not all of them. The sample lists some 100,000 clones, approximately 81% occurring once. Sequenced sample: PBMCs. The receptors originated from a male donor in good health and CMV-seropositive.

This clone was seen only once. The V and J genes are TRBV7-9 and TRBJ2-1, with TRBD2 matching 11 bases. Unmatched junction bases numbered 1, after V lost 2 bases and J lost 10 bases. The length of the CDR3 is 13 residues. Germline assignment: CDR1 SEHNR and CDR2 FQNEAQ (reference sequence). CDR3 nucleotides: TGTGCCAGCAGCTTATTAGCGGGGGGGGAGCAGTTCTTC. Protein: CASSLLAGGEQFF.

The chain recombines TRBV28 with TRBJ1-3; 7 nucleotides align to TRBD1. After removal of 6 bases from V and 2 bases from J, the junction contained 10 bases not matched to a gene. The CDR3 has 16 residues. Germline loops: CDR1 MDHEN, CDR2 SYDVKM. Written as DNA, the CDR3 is TGTGCCAGCAGGAACACTGGGACAGCAGCTGGAAACACCATATATTTT. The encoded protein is CASRNTGTAAGNTIYF.

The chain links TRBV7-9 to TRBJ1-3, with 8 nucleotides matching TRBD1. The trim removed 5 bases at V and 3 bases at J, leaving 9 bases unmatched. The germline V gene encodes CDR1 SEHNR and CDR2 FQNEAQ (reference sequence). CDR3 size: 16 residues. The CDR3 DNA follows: TGTGCCAGCAGCGCCTGGACAGGGCGTAGTGGAAACACCATATATTTT. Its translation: CASSAWTGRSGNTIYF.

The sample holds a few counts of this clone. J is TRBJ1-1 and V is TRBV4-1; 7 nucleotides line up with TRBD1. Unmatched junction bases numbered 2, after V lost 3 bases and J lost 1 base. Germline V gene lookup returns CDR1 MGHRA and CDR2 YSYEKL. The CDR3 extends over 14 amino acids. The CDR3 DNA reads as TGCGCCAGCAGCCACCACAGGGGGAACACTGAAGCTTTCTTT. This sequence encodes CASSHHRGNTEAFF.

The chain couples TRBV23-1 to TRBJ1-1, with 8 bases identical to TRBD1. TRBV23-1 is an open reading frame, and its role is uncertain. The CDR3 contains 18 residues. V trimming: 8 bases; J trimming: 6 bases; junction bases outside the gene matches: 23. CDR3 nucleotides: TGCGCCAGCCCCCGACCTCAGGGGGCCCCCTTCAAGGTCGCTGAAGCTTTCTTT. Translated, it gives CASPRPQGAPFKVAEAFF.

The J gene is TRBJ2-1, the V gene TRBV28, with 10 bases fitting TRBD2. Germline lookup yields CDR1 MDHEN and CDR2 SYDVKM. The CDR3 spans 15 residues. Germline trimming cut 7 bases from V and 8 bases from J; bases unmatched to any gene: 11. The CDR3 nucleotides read TGTGCCAGCATCCTAAGCGGGGGGGCTCGTGATGAGCAGTTCTTC. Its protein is CASILSGGARDEQFF.

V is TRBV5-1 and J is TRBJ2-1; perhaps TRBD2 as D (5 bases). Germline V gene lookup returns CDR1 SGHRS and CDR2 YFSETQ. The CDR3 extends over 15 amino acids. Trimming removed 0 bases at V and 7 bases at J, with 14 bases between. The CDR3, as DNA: TGCGCCAGCAGCTTGGCTTTGGACTCCCCAAATGAGCAGTTCTTC. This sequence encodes CASSLALDSPNEQFF.

The CDR3 spells CASRQGQETQYF. The CDR3 DNA sequence: TGTGCCAGCCGACAGGGGCAAGAGACCCAGTACTTC. The chain couples TRBV7-9 to TRBJ2-5, with 8 bases matching TRBD1. With V trimmed by 8 bases and J by 2 bases, 1 base remained unmatched. The germline V gene encodes CDR1 SEHNR and CDR2 FQNEAQ (reference sequence). This CDR3 region has 12 residues.

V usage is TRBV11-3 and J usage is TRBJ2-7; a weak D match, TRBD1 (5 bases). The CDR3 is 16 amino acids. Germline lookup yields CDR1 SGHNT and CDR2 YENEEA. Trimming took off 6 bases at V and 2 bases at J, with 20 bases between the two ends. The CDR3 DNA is TGTGCCAGCAGTTACCTCAAAGACGGACACCCCTACGAGCAGTACTTC. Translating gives CASSYLKDGHPYEQYF.

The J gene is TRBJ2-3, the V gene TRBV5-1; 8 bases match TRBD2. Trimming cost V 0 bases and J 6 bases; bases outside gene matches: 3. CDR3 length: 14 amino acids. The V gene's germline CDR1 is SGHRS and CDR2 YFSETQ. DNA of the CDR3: TGCGCCAGCAGCTTGGACGGGGGGGAGGATACGCAGTATTTT. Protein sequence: CASSLDGGEDTQYF. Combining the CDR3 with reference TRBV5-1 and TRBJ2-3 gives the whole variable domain KAGVTQTPRYLIKTRGQQVTLSCSPISGHRSVSWYQQTPGQGLQFLFEYFSETQRNKGNFPGRFSGRQFSNSRSEMNVSTLELGDSALYLCASSLDGGEDTQYFGPGTRLTVL.

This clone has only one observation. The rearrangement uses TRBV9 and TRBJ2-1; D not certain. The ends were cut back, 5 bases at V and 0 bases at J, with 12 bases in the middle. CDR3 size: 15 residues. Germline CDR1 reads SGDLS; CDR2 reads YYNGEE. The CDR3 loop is CASSPTVLSYNEQFF. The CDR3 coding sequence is TGTGCCAGCAGTCCCACGGTCCTCTCCTACAATGAGCAGTTCTTC.

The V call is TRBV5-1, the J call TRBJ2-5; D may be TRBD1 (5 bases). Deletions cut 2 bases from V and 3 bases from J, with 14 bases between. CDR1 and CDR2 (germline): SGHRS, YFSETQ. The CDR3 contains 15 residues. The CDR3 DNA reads TGCGCCAGCAGCTTATCCGACAGATACAAAGAGACCCAGTACTTC. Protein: CASSLSDRYKETQYF.

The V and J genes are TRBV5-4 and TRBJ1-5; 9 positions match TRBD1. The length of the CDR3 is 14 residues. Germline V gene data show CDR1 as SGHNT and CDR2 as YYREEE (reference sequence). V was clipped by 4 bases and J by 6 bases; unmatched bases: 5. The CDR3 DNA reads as TGTGCCAGCAGCGTACAGGGGGCGGGTCAGCCCCAGCATTTT. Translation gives CASSVQGAGQPQHF.

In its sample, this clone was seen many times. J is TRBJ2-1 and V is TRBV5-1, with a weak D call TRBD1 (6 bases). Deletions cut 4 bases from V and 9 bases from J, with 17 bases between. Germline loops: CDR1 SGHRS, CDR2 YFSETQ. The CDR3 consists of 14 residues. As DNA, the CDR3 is TGCGCCAGCAGCGAAGCACAGGGAATTCTTGAGCAGTTCTTC. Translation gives CASSEAQGILEQFF. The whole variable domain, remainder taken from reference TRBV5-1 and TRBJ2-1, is KAGVTQTPRYLIKTRGQQVTLSCSPISGHRSVSWYQQTPGQGLQFLFEYFSETQRNKGNFPGRFSGRQFSNSRSEMNVSTLELGDSALYLCASSEAQGILEQFFGPGTRLTVL.

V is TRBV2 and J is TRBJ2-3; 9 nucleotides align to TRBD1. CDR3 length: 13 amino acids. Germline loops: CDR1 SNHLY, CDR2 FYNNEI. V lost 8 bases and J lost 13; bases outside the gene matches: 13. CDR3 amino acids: CASGTHGGTGKYF. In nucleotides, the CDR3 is TGTGCCAGCGGGACCCACGGGGGGACAGGGAAGTATTTT.

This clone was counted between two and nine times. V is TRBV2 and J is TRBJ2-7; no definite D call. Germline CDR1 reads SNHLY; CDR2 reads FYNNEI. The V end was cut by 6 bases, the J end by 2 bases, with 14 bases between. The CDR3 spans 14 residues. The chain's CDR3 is CASRHEVGAYEQYF. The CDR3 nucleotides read TGTGCCAGCAGACACGAGGTAGGCGCCTACGAGCAGTACTTC.

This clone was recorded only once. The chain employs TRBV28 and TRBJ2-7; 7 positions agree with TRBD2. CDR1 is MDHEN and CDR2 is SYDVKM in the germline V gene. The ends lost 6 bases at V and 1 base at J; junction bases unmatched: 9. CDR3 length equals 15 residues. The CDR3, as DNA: TGTGCCAGCAGCCCTCTCGGGGGGTCGTCCTACGAGCAGTACTTC. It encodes CASSPLGGSSYEQYF. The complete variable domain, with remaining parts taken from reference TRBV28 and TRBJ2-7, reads DVKVTQSSRYLVKRTGEKVFLECVQDMDHENMFWYRQDPGLGLRLIYFSYDVKMKEKGDIPEGYSVSREKKERFSLILESASTNQTSMYLCASSPLGGSSYEQYFGPGTRLTVT.

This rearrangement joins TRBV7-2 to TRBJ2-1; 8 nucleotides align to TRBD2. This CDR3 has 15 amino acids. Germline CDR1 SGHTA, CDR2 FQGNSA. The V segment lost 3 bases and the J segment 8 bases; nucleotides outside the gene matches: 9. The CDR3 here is CASSLRGDYVYEQFF. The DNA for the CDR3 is TGTGCCAGCAGCTTGCGGGGGGATTATGTGTATGAGCAGTTCTTC. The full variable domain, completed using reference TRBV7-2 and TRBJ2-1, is GAGVSQSPSNKVTEKGKDVELRCDPISGHTALYWYRQSLGQGLEFLIYFQGNSAPDKSGLPSDRFSAERTGGSVSTLTIQRTQQEDSAVYLCASSLRGDYVYEQFFGPGTRLTVL.

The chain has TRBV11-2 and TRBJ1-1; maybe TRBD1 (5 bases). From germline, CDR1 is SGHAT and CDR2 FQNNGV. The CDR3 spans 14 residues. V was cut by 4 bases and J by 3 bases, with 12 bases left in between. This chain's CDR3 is CASSSAGRDTEAFF. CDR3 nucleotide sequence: TGTGCCAGCAGCTCCGCGGGACGGGACACTGAAGCTTTCTTT.

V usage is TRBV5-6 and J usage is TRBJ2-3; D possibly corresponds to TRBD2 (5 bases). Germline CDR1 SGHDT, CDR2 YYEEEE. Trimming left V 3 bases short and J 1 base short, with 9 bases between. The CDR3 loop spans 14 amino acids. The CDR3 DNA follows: TGTGCCAGCAGCTCGGTCGGGGGCACAGATACGCAGTATTTT. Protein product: CASSSVGGTDTQYF.

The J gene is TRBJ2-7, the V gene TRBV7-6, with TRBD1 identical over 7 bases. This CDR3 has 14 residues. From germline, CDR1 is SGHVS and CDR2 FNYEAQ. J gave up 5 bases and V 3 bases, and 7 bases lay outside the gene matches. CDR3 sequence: CASSFGAGGNEQYF. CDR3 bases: TGTGCCAGCAGCTTCGGGGCAGGGGGTAACGAGCAGTACTTC.